A single TCR beta chain is shown here with its context. This clone has more than one count but fewer than ten. Its cognate antigen has yet to be identified. Nothing much larger sits one base from this clone, and base qualities are not available. As encoded in the germline V gene (reference sequence), CDR1 is SEHNR while CDR2 is FQNEAQ. The CDR3 numbers 14 residues from cysteine through phenylalanine. Kept here is only the CDR3 DNA, which spans 42 bases and is read in frame from base 1. V lost 4 bases and J lost 1 base; the stretch between them is 10 bases long. The source of the sample is a study of cytomegalovirus exposure and HLA in healthy donors (dated by TCRdb to about 2017). In the study overall: An earlier analysis of some 500 of the donors reported about 250 Gb of sequence data and approximately 110 million unique TCR beta sequences from some 180 million T cells. High-throughput TCR immunosequencing, statistical association of individual TCRs with disease status, and machine learning were combined to predict cytomegalovirus infection status. Alongside the repertoire data, information on donor age, sex, ethnicity and CMV serostatus was compiled. A later genetic analysis took genome-wide SNP genotypes for about 55% of the roughly 700 donors and used that subset as a discovery cohort. Typing coverage differed by locus: A, B, C, DRB1 and DQB1 were typed in about 620-630 donors, DQA1 in around 500, DPA1 in 606, and DPB1 in around 490. A handful of DR-DQ haplotypes were handled as single units for association and clustering because linkage in the cohort was strong. In the later analysis, no new phenotypic data were used to find candidate immune exposures; instead, reliance was placed on TCR beta sequences and their occurrence across donors. An early release covering about 600 HLA-typed donors comprised about 300 gigabases of sequencing data and approximately 80 million unique TCR sequences. The study aimed to test whether signatures of past pathogen exposure could be identified by cataloging public T cell receptors. HLA typing covered class I and class II loci at four-digit resolution. Of the 300 to 450 genotyped donors, less than 85% were placed in the genetic ancestry cluster associated with self-reported Caucasian donors. Across roughly 420 genotyped donors of the cohort, an average of approximately 240,000 unique TCR beta nucleotide sequences per donor were sequenced, and approximately 17% of those sequences were non-productive. Every discovery cohort repertoire had been produced on one sequencing platform. Along with the approximately 620-subject first cohort, a separate validation cohort of roughly 110 different subjects was used. An earlier analysis of 500 to 750 of the donors applied high-throughput TCR beta sequencing to assess whether each TCR beta V gene segment acted as functional or pseudogenic. The T cell repertoires of 550 to 850 subjects were profiled by immunosequencing and related to cytomegalovirus serostatus. A later analysis re-examined previously published TCR beta repertoires from roughly 650 donors and added high-resolution HLA genotyping to investigate patterns of TCR occurrence. What the work shows at the level of the full study, not this receptor alone: In an earlier analysis of about 600 of the donors, most TCR beta V segments appeared in productive rearrangements about 90% or about 30% of the time, broadly matching IMGT annotations. According to a later analysis, parvovirus B19, influenza, CMV and Epstein-Barr virus appeared linked to several top co-occurrence clusters. The 87-base-pair reads could not distinguish some IMGT-functional V segments, including TRBV6-2 and TRBV6-3, so those segments were excluded. A total of about 150 TCR beta chains were listed by the study as associated with cytomegalovirus. Because counts were too low, some 16 rarely observed V segments, including chromosome 9 orphons, were excluded from the earlier analysis of 587 of the donors. A further reported finding was that TCR beta sequences accurately predicted the HLA-A and HLA-B alleles for most subjects in the first cohort. In both the original and validation cohorts, the classifier was reported to diagnose cytomegalovirus status with high specificity and sensitivity. A few of the identified cytomegalovirus-associated TCR beta chains were confirmed in vitro to be specific for cytomegalovirus antigens. HLA typing was unavailable for some donors at each locus, so association tests used only the typed subset. Linkage disequilibrium might explain the correlated functional status among segregating V segments, but an unknown experimental factor could not be excluded. According to the authors, the approach could potentially be generalized to other disease states and immunological phenotypes. Most TCR sequences were observed very rarely across donors, whereas some public TCRs were present in many individuals. A later analysis associated about 16,000 TCR beta sequences with specific HLA alleles at a false discovery rate of 0.05. Immune exposure information for the cohort was limited to CMV serostatus. The presence/absence analyses assumed that sequencing depth was roughly uniform across donors, and that assumption may not be true. V-gene and J-gene trimming of TCR beta chains was associated with a missense DCLRE1C variant in a later genetic analysis, and the association was replicated in an independent cohort. Compared with the approximately 670-donor mean, donors in an Asian-associated ancestry cluster had fewer N-insertions in productive TCRs, according to a later genetic analysis. A later analysis found that HLA-associated TCR beta chains were more clonally expanded and had lower generation probabilities than equally common non-associated chains. In a later analysis, the rate of TCR association differed among HLA loci, with DRB1 alleles having the most associated TCRs and HLA-C alleles having the fewest. In a later analysis, most CMV-associated TCR beta chains were found to appear HLA-restricted, with HLA associations seemingly driven largely by CMV exposure. When HLA alleles, especially DR and DQ, strongly co-occurred, TCR associations were difficult to assign to individual alleles. A cluster of highly shared sequence variants was judged likely to be a technical artifact of the sequencing pipeline. This cohort had only TCR beta chains sequenced, and the lack of alpha or paired-chain data limited which features could be detected.

The cohort comprised 670 or so healthy bone marrow donors. All cohort members were sampled while nominally healthy, although unrecorded immune exposures were likely present. The donor was CMV seronegative and was included in the group of a few hundred seronegative cohort members. A peripheral blood sample was collected from each donor, and TCR beta sequencing was performed on peripheral blood mononuclear cells. The Qiagen DNeasy Blood Extraction Kit was used to extract genomic DNA from the blood cell samples. The library was made by the immunoSEQ multiplex PCR assay. The multiplex PCR relied on a mix of 60 forward primers for TCR Vbeta segments and 13 reverse primers for TCR Jbeta segments. The CDR3 region of rearranged TCR beta genes was amplified from genomic DNA with a multiplex PCR assay. On the Illumina HiSeq System, the amplified TCR beta libraries were sequenced as 87-base-pair reads. As for how the authors treated the data: Across the 600 to 700 repertoires, a later analysis counted approximately 75 million unique TCR beta chains, some 11 million of which were shared by at least two donors. Raw reads were error-corrected and collapsed into unique sequences by a nearest-neighbor algorithm in which closely related sequences were merged to remove PCR and sequencing errors. To assign V, D and J gene segments, CDR3 sequences were aligned to IMGT reference sequences. For a sequence to be retained, a match of at least six nucleotides to both a V gene segment and a J gene segment was required. Rearrangements were called productive when the CDR3 lacked stop codons and stayed in frame with V and J; all others were non-productive. Following IMGT convention, CDR3 was defined as the stretch from the second conserved V-encoded cysteine up to the conserved J-encoded phenylalanine. The earlier analysis of 500 to 750 of the donors excluded any sequence lacking an unambiguous match to a single V gene segment. An earlier analysis of approximately 590 of the donors classified V segments as functional when productive rearrangements were above 56.7% and as segregating when the standard deviation between donors was above 5%. To diagnose cytomegalovirus status from the catalog of TCR beta chain sequences, a statistical classification framework was built. In a later analysis, TCR nucleotide sequences were compared against IMGT/GENE-DB human TR gene sequences so that V and J genes could be assigned. In a later analysis, CDR3 sequences and most-parsimonious VDJ recombination scenarios were assigned using the TCRdist pipeline. In a later analysis, each TCR beta chain was defined by its CDR3 amino acid sequence together with its V-gene family, and reads without a unique V-gene family were excluded. As a way to deal with suspected cross-contamination and a sequencing artifact, a later analysis dropped 450 to 600 nucleotide sequences that were highly shared and had low generation probability. In a later analysis, a clonal expansion index for each public chain was calculated from normalized within-repertoire ranks of inferred template counts. In a later analysis, generation probabilities were computed using a VDJ recombination model fitted to out-of-frame rearrangements, and the results were checked against IGoR. Hypergeometric tests were used in a later analysis to score TCR-TCR, TCR-HLA and TCR-CMV co-occurrence, with a repertoire-size bias correction applied to the TCR pairs. In a later analysis, false discovery rates were estimated by permuting HLA or CMV assignments 20 times. A later analysis grouped co-occurring TCRs with DBSCAN, adding TCRdist sequence similarity when clustering within HLA-allele-positive subsets. For co-occurrence clustering, repertoires with fewer than 30,000 or more than 120,000 public chains were excluded, along with about five repertoires with anomalous nucleotide sharing. The table comes from immuneACCESS by way of TCRdb, which keeps in-frame sequences with V and J called. Part of the clones is missing from these tables; in studies checked, under half for an unresolved V gene and the rest for unknown reasons. V, J and clone size reflect that table, while D and trimming were determined from the DNA. This sample lists 100,000 to 150,000 clones; around 78% were detected once. Roughly 1.9% of the sample belongs to the ten largest clones.

The sequenced material came from PBMCs. This receptor was obtained from a middle-aged woman in good health and CMV-seronegative. The chain uses TRBV7-9 and TRBJ1-1; no D gene is confidently identified. At the DNA level, the sequence is TGTGCCAGCAGCTACCCGGGTCCGAACACTGAAGCTTTCTTT. Its amino acids are CASSYPGPNTEAFF.